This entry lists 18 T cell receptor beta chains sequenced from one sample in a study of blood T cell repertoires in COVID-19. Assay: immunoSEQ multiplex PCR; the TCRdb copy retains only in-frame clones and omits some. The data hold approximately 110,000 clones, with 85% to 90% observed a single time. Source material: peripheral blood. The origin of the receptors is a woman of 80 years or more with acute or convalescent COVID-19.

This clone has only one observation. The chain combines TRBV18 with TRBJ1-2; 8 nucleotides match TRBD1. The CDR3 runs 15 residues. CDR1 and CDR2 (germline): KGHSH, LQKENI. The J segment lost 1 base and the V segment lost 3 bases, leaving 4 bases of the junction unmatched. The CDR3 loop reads CASSPGTGVNYGYTF. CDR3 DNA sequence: TGTGCCAGCTCACCGGGGACAGGTGTTAACTATGGCTACACCTTC.

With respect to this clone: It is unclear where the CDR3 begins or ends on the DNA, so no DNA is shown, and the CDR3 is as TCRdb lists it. The CDR3 sequence is CASSIDLVAGGSF. V is TRBV19 and J is TRBJ1-1. Germline V lookup: CDR1 LNHDA, CDR2 SQIVND (reference sequence). Including both end residues, the CDR3 is 13 amino acids long.

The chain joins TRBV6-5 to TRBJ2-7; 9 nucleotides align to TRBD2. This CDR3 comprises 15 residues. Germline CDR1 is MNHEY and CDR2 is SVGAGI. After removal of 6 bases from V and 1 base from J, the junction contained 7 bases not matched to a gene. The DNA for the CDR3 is TGTGCCAGCAGACGTTCTAGCGGGGCGTCCTACGAGCAGTACTTC. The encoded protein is CASRRSSGASYEQYF.

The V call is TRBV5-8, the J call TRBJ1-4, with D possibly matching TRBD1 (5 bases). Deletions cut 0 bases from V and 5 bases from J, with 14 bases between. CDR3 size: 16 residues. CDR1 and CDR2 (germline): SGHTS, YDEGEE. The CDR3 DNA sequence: TGTGCCAGCAGCTTGGTACAATGGTCAGGGAATGAAAAACTGTTTTTT. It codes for CASSLVQWSGNEKLFF.

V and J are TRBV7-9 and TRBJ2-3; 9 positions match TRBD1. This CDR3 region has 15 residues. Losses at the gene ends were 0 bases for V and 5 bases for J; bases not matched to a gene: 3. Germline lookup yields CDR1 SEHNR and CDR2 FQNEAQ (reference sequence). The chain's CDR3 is CASSLAGTGLDTQYF. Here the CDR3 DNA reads TGTGCCAGCAGCTTAGCCGGGACAGGGCTAGATACGCAGTATTTT.

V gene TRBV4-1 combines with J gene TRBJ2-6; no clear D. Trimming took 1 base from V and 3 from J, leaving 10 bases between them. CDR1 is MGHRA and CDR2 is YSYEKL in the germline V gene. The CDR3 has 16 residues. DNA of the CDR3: TGCGCCAGCAGCCAAGGTCTAGGCGGTGGGGCCAACGTCCTGACTTTC. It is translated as CASSQGLGGGANVLTF.

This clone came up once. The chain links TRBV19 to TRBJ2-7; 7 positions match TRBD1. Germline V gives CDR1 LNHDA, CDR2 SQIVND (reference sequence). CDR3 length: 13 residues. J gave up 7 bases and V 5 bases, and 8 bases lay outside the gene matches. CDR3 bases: TGTGCCAGTAGTGACAGGGTCACCTTGGAGCAGTACTTC. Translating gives CASSDRVTLEQYF. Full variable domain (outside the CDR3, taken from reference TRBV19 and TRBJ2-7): DGGITQSPKYLFRKEGQNVTLSCEQNLNHDAMYWYRQDPGQGLRLIYYSQIVNDFQKGDIAEGYSVSREKKESFPLTVTSAQKNPTAFYLCASSDRVTLEQYFGPGTRLTVT.

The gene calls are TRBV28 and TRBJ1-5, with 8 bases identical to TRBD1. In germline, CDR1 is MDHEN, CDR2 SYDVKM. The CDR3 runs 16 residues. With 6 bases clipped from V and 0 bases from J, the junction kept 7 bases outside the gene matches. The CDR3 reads CASSGTGLFSNQPQHF. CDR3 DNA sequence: TGTGCCAGCAGCGGGACAGGCCTATTTAGCAATCAGCCCCAGCATTTT.

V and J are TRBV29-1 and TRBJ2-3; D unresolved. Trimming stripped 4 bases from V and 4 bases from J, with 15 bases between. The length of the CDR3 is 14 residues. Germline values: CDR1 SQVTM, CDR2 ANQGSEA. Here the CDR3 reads CSVAAPARPDTQYF. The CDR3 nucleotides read TGCAGCGTTGCGGCCCCGGCGAGGCCAGATACGCAGTATTTT.

CDR3 DNA: TGTGCCAGCACCGTCGACAGGGCCCCTCAGCCCCAGCATTTT. Translation gives CASTVDRAPQPQHF. The chain recombines TRBV3-1 (or the pseudogene TRBV3-2) with TRBJ1-5; 7 bases match TRBD1. J gave up 6 bases and V 7 bases, and 9 bases lay outside the gene matches. The CDR3 is 14 amino acids. From germline, CDR1 is LGHDT and CDR2 YNNKEL (reference sequence).

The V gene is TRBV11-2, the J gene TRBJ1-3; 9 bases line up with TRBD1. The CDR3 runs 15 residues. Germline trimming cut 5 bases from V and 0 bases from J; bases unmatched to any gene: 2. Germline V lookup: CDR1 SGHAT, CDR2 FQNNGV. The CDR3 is CASSLQGASGNTIYF. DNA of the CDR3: TGTGCCAGCAGCCTACAGGGGGCCTCTGGAAACACCATATATTTT.

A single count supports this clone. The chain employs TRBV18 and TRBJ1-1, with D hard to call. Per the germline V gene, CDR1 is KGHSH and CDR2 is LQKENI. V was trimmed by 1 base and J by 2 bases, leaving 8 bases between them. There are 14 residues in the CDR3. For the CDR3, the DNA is TGTGCCAGCTCACCACAGGGAGGTAACACTGAAGCTTTCTTT. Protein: CASSPQGGNTEAFF.

The CDR3 loop is CATRDRGDTEAFF. In DNA form, the CDR3 reads TGTGCCACCAGGGACAGGGGGGACACTGAAGCTTTCTTT. The J gene is TRBJ1-1, the V gene TRBV19; the match to TRBD1 covers 11 bases. The germline V gene encodes CDR1 LNHDA and CDR2 SQIVND (reference sequence). The CDR3 has 13 residues. V lost 10 bases, J lost 3 bases, and 4 bases stayed unmatched.

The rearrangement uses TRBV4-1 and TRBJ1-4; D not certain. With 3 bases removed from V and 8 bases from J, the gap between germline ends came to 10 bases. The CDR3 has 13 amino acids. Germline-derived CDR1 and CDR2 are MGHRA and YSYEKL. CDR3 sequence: CASSHTRGEKLFF. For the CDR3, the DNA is TGCGCCAGCAGCCACACACGAGGAGAAAAACTGTTTTTT.

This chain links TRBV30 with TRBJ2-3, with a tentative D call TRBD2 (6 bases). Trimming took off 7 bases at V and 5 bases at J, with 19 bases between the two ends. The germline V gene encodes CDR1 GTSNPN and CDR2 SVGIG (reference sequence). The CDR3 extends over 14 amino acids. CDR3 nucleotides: TGTGCCTCCAAGCGGAGGGGATTTCAAGATACGCAGTATTTT. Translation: CASKRRGFQDTQYF.

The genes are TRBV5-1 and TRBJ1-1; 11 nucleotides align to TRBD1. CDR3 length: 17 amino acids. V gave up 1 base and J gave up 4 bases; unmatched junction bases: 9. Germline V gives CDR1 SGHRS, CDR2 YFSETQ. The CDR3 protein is CASSLKRTGGSGTEAFF. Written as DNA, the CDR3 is TGCGCCAGCAGCTTGAAACGGACAGGGGGCTCTGGCACTGAAGCTTTCTTT.

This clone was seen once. CDR3 in DNA: TGCGCCAGCAGCCCCGGTAGAGAGACCCAGTACTTC. Its protein is CASSPGRETQYF. The chain links TRBV5-1 to TRBJ2-5; D ambiguous. V was trimmed by 4 bases and J by 4 bases, leaving 8 bases between them. CDR3 length equals 12 residues. Germline lookup yields CDR1 SGHRS and CDR2 YFSETQ.

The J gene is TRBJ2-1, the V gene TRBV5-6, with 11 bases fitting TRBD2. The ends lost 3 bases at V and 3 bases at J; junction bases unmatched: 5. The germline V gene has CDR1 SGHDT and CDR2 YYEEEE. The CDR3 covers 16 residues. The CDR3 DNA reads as TGTGCCAGCAGCTCCCAAACTAGCGGGGGCTACAATGAGCAGTTCTTC. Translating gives CASSSQTSGGYNEQFF. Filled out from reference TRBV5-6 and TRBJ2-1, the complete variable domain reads DAGVTQSPTHLIKTRGQQVTLRCSPKSGHDTVSWYQQALGQGPQFIFQYYEEEERQRGNFPDRFSGHQFPNYSSELNVNALLLGDSALYLCASSSQTSGGYNEQFFGPGTRLTVL.